Below, 21 T cell receptor beta chains from the same sample are listed, as sequenced in a study of shared clonotypes between healthy human individuals. Positive CCR7 selection of CD45RO-negative cells yielded the naive CD8 cells, and terminally differentiated effector memory CD45RA+ cells were excluded. The method was immunoSEQ multiplex PCR; TCRdb's version includes in-frame clones alone and lacks a portion of them. The table shows some 1,900,000 clones, with about 95% occurring only once. Sequenced sample: naive CD8+ T cells sorted from blood. Receptors were obtained from a man between 18 and 35 years old in good health.

V and J are TRBV7-9 and TRBJ1-6, with TRBD1 identical over 10 bases. CDR1 and CDR2 from the germline V gene are SEHNR and FQNEAQ (reference sequence). Germline trimming cut 6 bases from V and 7 bases from J; bases unmatched to any gene: 3. The CDR3 loop spans 14 amino acids. CDR3 in amino acids: CASRGGQGNSPLHF. CDR3 nucleotides: TGTGCCAGCAGGGGGGGACAGGGGAATTCACCCCTCCACTTT.

The V and J genes are TRBV10-3 and TRBJ2-2; tentative D call: TRBD1 (5 bases). V shed 0 bases and J shed 4 bases, with 12 bases lying between them. This CDR3 has 16 residues. The germline CDR1 and CDR2 sequences are ENHRY and SYGVKD. CDR3 DNA: TGTGCCATCAGTGAGTCGACAGACAGCCCCACCGGGGAGCTGTTTTTT. It specifies CAISESTDSPTGELFF.

This sequence joins TRBV10-1 and TRBJ2-5; D uncertain. Trimming cost V 0 bases and J 9 bases, with 8 bases left between them. This CDR3 comprises 12 residues. Per the germline V gene, CDR1 is WNHNN and CDR2 is SYGVQD (reference sequence). The CDR3 sequence is CASSESTVAQYF. CDR3 bases: TGCGCCAGCAGTGAGTCGACTGTCGCCCAGTACTTC.

The chain employs TRBV27 and TRBJ1-5; no clear D. Germline-derived CDR1 and CDR2 are MNHEY and SMNVEV (reference sequence). This CDR3 is built from 14 residues. V lost 1 base and J lost 4, with 8 bases in between. CDR3 nucleotide sequence: TGTGCCAGCAGTTTATACAGCCAGAATCAGCCCCAGCATTTT. Translating gives CASSLYSQNQPQHF.

The gene calls are TRBV6-4 and TRBJ1-2; 7 bases agree with TRBD1. The CDR3 consists of 18 residues. Germline assignment: CDR1 MRHNA and CDR2 SNTAGT. The J segment lost 5 bases and the V segment lost 3 bases, leaving 18 bases of the junction unmatched. The chain's CDR3 is CASSDRDSTLAELYGYTF. For the CDR3, the DNA is TGTGCCAGCAGTGATCGGGACAGTACCCTCGCCGAGTTGTATGGCTACACCTTC.

The gene calls are TRBV5-1 and TRBJ1-3; TRBD1 matches 9 bases. In germline, CDR1 is SGHRS, CDR2 YFSETQ. The V gene end was trimmed by 0 bases and the J gene end by 4 bases; junction bases not matched to a gene: 2. The CDR3 covers 15 residues. The CDR3 DNA follows: TGCGCCAGCAGCTTGGAGGGGACAGGGGGAAACACCATATATTTT. Translation gives CASSLEGTGGNTIYF.

The chain couples TRBV11-2 to TRBJ2-7, with D maybe TRBD2 (6 bases). Between the trimmed V and J ends, which lost 4 bases and 0 bases, there was a span of 13 bases. Germline lookup yields CDR1 SGHAT and CDR2 FQNNGV. The CDR3 runs to 15 residues. The CDR3 reads CASSYEEGISYEQYF. CDR3 in DNA: TGTGCCAGCAGCTATGAGGAGGGAATCTCCTACGAGCAGTACTTC.

Of note for this clone: Other DNA variants within this sample encode the same CDR3. The chain has TRBV27 and TRBJ2-6; no clear D gene. Between the trimmed V and J ends, which lost 6 bases and 4 bases, there was a span of 16 bases. CDR3 length: 16 amino acids. CDR1 and CDR2 from the germline V gene are MNHEY and SMNVEV (reference sequence). The CDR3: CASSRGPGAGANVLTF. In DNA, the CDR3 is TGTGCCAGCAGCCGTGGACCCGGAGCCGGGGCCAACGTCCTGACTTTC.

The rearrangement links TRBV15 to TRBJ2-5, with a tentative D call TRBD1 (5 bases). The length of the CDR3 is 15 residues. Germline V CDR1 and CDR2: LNHNV, YYDKDF (reference sequence). V lost 1 base and J 5 bases, leaving 14 bases between the germline ends. CDR3 region: CATSRGQQFSETQYF. CDR3 sequence (DNA): TGTGCCACCAGCAGAGGACAGCAATTTTCGGAGACCCAGTACTTC.

This chain joins TRBV11-2 and TRBJ2-7; D perhaps matches TRBD2 (6 bases). Deletions cut 0 bases from V and 5 bases from J, with 11 bases between. This CDR3 is 14 amino acids long. CDR1 SGHAT and CDR2 FQNNGV come from the germline V gene. The CDR3 reads CASSLEEGVHEQYF. DNA of the CDR3: TGTGCCAGCAGCTTAGAGGAGGGAGTCCACGAGCAGTACTTC.

Remarks on this clone: This CDR3 is also generated by other DNA sequences in the sample. The gene calls are TRBV6-1 and TRBJ2-7, with TRBD1 as a possible D gene (7 bases). Germline V gene data show CDR1 as MNHNS and CDR2 as SASEGT. Trimming left V 1 base short and J 4 bases short, with 11 bases between. The CDR3 is made up of 14 amino acids. The CDR3 loop reads CASSEGQGGYEQYF. CDR3 nucleotides: TGTGCCAGCAGTGAAGGGCAGGGGGGTTACGAGCAGTACTTC.

Remarks on this clone: Other nucleotide sequences in the sample specify the same CDR3. J is TRBJ1-2 and V is TRBV27; 10 bases agree with TRBD1. Per the germline V gene, CDR1 is MNHEY and CDR2 is SMNVEV (reference sequence). This CDR3 has 14 amino acids. The trim removed 5 bases at V and 8 bases at J, leaving 8 bases unmatched. The CDR3, as DNA: TGTGCCAGCAGTCCCGGACAGGGGGTGGGGGGCTACACCTTC. This codes for CASSPGQGVGGYTF.

The chain has TRBV6-6 and TRBJ2-1; 15 nucleotides line up with TRBD2. The ends lost 2 bases at V and 9 bases at J; junction bases unmatched: 5. Germline V gene lookup returns CDR1 MNHNY and CDR2 SVGAGI (reference sequence). The CDR3 has 16 amino acids. The CDR3: CASSYGLAGGSGEQFF. In DNA form, the CDR3 reads TGTGCCAGCAGTTACGGACTAGCGGGAGGGAGTGGTGAGCAGTTCTTC.

The chain employs TRBV11-2 and TRBJ2-7, with 9 nucleotides matching TRBD2. The CDR3 totals 14 residues. The V gene's germline CDR1 is SGHAT and CDR2 FQNNGV. V was pared by 5 bases and J by 2 bases, with 4 bases of the junction left unmatched. CDR3 DNA sequence: TGTGCCAGCAGCACTAGCGGGTTTACCTACGAGCAGTACTTC. Translated, it gives CASSTSGFTYEQYF.

V and J are TRBV6-1 and TRBJ2-5, with D perhaps matching TRBD2 (5 bases). Germline loops: CDR1 MNHNS, CDR2 SASEGT. This CDR3 is built from 15 residues. With 8 bases removed from V and 2 bases from J, the gap between germline ends came to 18 bases. CDR3 coding DNA: TGTGCCAGCCGGACTTCCCCACTTGCTCAAGAGACCCAGTACTTC. This sequence encodes CASRTSPLAQETQYF.

V usage is TRBV5-6 and J usage is TRBJ2-3; perhaps TRBD2 as D (6 bases). This CDR3 is 16 amino acids long. Germline V gene sequence: CDR1 SGHDT, CDR2 YYEEEE. V gave up 3 bases and J gave up 5 bases, with 19 bases separating them. The CDR3 reads CASSSARGILGDTQYF. The CDR3, as DNA: TGTGCCAGCAGCTCCGCCCGGGGGATCCTTGGAGATACGCAGTATTTT.

This clone is a singleton in its sample. V gene TRBV10-1 combines with J gene TRBJ2-3; D perhaps matches TRBD2 (5 bases). The CDR3 has 14 amino acids. V lost 3 bases, J lost 5 bases, and 12 bases lay in between. Germline loops: CDR1 WNHNN, CDR2 SYGVQD (reference sequence). CDR3: CASSEGRTIDTQYF. CDR3 nucleotide sequence: TGCGCCAGCAGTGAAGGGAGAACGATAGATACGCAGTATTTT.

This sequence joins TRBV11-2 and TRBJ2-7; no firm D call. The germline V and J ends were trimmed by 0 bases and 0 bases, with 15 bases remaining between them. Germline V gene data show CDR1 as SGHAT and CDR2 as FQNNGV. The CDR3 consists of 17 residues. The CDR3 loop is CASSLDNDAMSSYEQYF. CDR3 DNA sequence: TGTGCCAGCAGCTTAGATAACGATGCGATGAGCTCCTACGAGCAGTACTTC.

The rearrangement joins TRBV6-1 to TRBJ1-2; D ambiguous. The CDR3 covers 11 residues. Trimming left V 8 bases short and J 4 bases short, with 8 bases between. Germline-derived CDR1 and CDR2 are MNHNS and SASEGT. CDR3 in amino acids: CASEGFYGYTF. The CDR3 region has the DNA TGTGCCAGCGAGGGCTTCTATGGCTACACCTTC.

The rearrangement joins TRBV13 to TRBJ1-5; D not certain. The CDR3 runs 12 residues. Germline lookup yields CDR1 PRHDT and CDR2 FYEKMQ (reference sequence). V gave up 4 bases and J gave up 7 bases, with 8 bases separating them. The CDR3 sequence is CASSYADQPQHF. Here the CDR3 DNA reads TGTGCCAGCAGCTATGCGGACCAGCCCCAGCATTTT.

V usage is TRBV28 and J usage is TRBJ1-1; D call uncertain. CDR3 size: 13 residues. Trimming pared 1 base from V and 3 bases from J, leaving 6 bases between. CDR1 and CDR2 from the germline V gene are MDHEN and SYDVKM. The CDR3 sequence: CASSLSRDTEAFF. CDR3 nucleotides: TGTGCCAGCAGTTTATCTAGGGACACTGAAGCTTTCTTT.